Listed below are T cell receptor beta chains from one sample, sequenced in a study of blood T cell repertoires in COVID-19. The protocol was immunoSEQ multiplex PCR, while the TCRdb copy is restricted to in-frame clones and leaves out a portion. The table has 270,000 or so clones, about nine tenths seen once. Sequenced material: peripheral blood. The receptors derive from a woman under 40 with COVID-19, enrolled during active disease. The CDR3 runs from the conserved cysteine through the conserved F or W.

J gene | V gene | CDR3 protein
TRBJ1-3 | TRBV5-5 | CASSLLVDSGNTIYF
TRBJ2-3 | TRBV9 | CASTLGTGGSTDTQYF
TRBJ2-7 | TRBV14 | CASSEQAAYEQYF
TRBJ1-6 | TRBV28 | CASSPGEWSHSPLHF
TRBJ2-2 | TRBV23-1 | CASGRGRGTDRVDTGELFF
TRBJ1-6 | TRBV7-2 | CASSGRDSSNSPLHF
TRBJ1-4 | TRBV4-1 | CASTTRTGDEKLFF
TRBJ2-7 | TRBV30 | CAWSPGGGSEQYF
TRBJ2-7 | TRBV7-2 | CASSLEAENEQYF
TRBJ2-3 | TRBV3-1/TRBV3-2 | CASSQDGVLVGPDTQYF
TRBJ2-2 | TRBV5-4 | CASSFQGKTGELFF